The rows below give T cell receptor beta chains drawn from one sample of a study of radiation and T cells in renal cell carcinoma. Measured with immunoSEQ multiplex PCR; TCRdb has only the in-frame clones, and not every one. The top ten hold around 17% of the sample, which has approximately 150,000 clones, 86% seen once. The sample was blood, taken from a patient whose treatment included radiotherapy and nephrectomy. Every receptor here comes from a woman in her forties or fifties with renal cell carcinoma. The CDR3 runs from the conserved cysteine through the conserved F or W. A D gene is named only where the DNA matches it firmly. The size of a clone is reported for some rows only, either as once, few or many, or as a class for expanded clones.

- | - | TRBJ2-2 | TRBV7-9 | TGTGCCAGCAGTTTCGGACGGCTAGGTACCGGGGAGCTGTTTTTT | CASSFGRLGTGELFF
- | TRBD2 | TRBJ2-7 | TRBV19 | TGTGCCAGTAGCCCCAGGAGGGAGGGCTACGAGCAGTACTTC | CASSPRREGYEQYF
- | - | TRBJ1-2 | TRBV5-8 | TGTGCCAGCAGCTTGGGCCAGGGAAACTATGGCTACACCTTC | CASSLGQGNYGYTF
- | - | TRBJ2-5 | TRBV4-2 | TGTGCCAGCAGCCCCCGGTCTACACTAAAAGAGACCCAGTACTTC | CASSPRSTLKETQYF
- | - | TRBJ2-1 | TRBV29-1 | TGCAGCGTTGGAATAGCCTCCTACAATGAGCAGTTCTTC | CSVGIASYNEQFF
- | - | TRBJ2-5 | TRBV28 | TGTGCCAGCAGTTTAGGGTCCGCGGGCGAGACCCAGTACTTC | CASSLGSAGETQYF
- | - | TRBJ1-4 | TRBV9 | TGTGCCAGCAGCGTAGTCGGGACGGCTAATGAAAAACTGTTTTTT | CASSVVGTANEKLFF
- | TRBD2 | TRBJ2-3 | TRBV5-6 | TGTGCCAGCAGGCGTGCGGGTTATCGGGAGGCAGATACGCAGTATTTT | CASRRAGYREADTQYF
- | - | TRBJ2-7 | TRBV25-1 | TGTGCCAGCAGGGCAGGGTGGTACGAGCAGTACTTC | CASRAGWYEQYF
- | TRBD2 | TRBJ2-1 | TRBV11-3 | TGTGCCAGCAGCTTGCGGGGGGAATTATCCTCCTACAATGAGCAGTTCTTC | CASSLRGELSSYNEQFF
- | - | TRBJ1-1 | TRBV9 | TGTGCCAGCAGCGTAGGAGGACACCCGAACACTGAAGCTTTCTTT | CASSVGGHPNTEAFF
- | TRBD1 | TRBJ2-7 | TRBV4-1 | TGCGCCAGCAGCCTCGGGACAGGGGGCGCCGAGCAGTACTTC | CASSLGTGGAEQYF
- | - | TRBJ1-5 | TRBV5-6 | TGTGCCAGCAGCTTGTCTGGGGATCAGCCCCAGCATTTT | CASSLSGDQPQHF
- | - | TRBJ1-3 | TRBV5-3 | TGTGCCAGAAGGCCGGGCTACTCTGGAAACACCATATATTTT | CARRPGYSGNTIYF
once | TRBD1 | TRBJ2-7 | TRBV5-1 | TGCGCCAGCAGCATTCAGGGGGCGGCCGAGCAGTACTTC | CASSIQGAAEQYF
- | TRBD1 | TRBJ2-1 | TRBV5-1 | TGCGCCAGCCGGGGACAGGGGGTACACAATGAGCAGTTCTTC | CASRGQGVHNEQFF
- | - | TRBJ2-3 | TRBV28 | TGTGCCAGCAGTGCAAACCAACGAGCGCAGTATTTT | CASSANQRAQYF
- | - | TRBJ1-2 | TRBV28 | TGTGCCAGAACCACCACCGGCAGGGTGGGTGGCTACACCTTC | CARTTTGRVGGYTF
medium-sized | TRBD2 | TRBJ2-3 | TRBV15 | TGTGCCACCAGCAGCTCCGGGACTAGCGGGACTACGCAGTATTTT | CATSSSGTSGTTQYF
- | TRBD2 | TRBJ2-1 | TRBV10-3 | TGTGCCATCAGTGAGGGGCAGGGACTAGCGGGTCAAGAGCAGTTCTTC | CAISEGQGLAGQEQFF
- | - | TRBJ2-2 | TRBV2 | TGTGGAGGAGGTTCGTACACCGGGGAGCTGTTTTTT | CGGGSYTGELFF
- | - | TRBJ1-1 | TRBV6-5 | TGTGCCAGCAGTTACTACACTGAAGCTTTCTTT | CASSYYTEAFF
- | - | TRBJ2-5 | TRBV4-3 | TGCGCCAGCAGCCCGTTAGGACGGGGAGAGACCCAGTACTTC | CASSPLGRGETQYF
- | - | TRBJ2-4 | TRBV19 | TGTGCCAGTAGTATTTGGGACGGTGGAACTGACATTCAGTACTTC | CASSIWDGGTDIQYF
once | - | TRBJ2-7 | TRBV27 | TGTGCCAGCAGTTTAGCGGGTTCGCCCTACGAGCAGTACTTC | CASSLAGSPYEQYF
- | - | TRBJ2-1 | TRBV27 | TGTGCCAGCAGTTTTGTGTACGGGGGGCCCTACAATGAGCAGTTCTTC | CASSFVYGGPYNEQFF
- | - | TRBJ2-1 | TRBV9 | TGTGCCAGCAGCTCTTGGACATATGGCTCCTACAATGAGCAGTTCTTC | CASSSWTYGSYNEQFF
- | - | TRBJ1-1 | TRBV19 | TGTGCCAGGGGGGCTAGGACTGAAGCTTTCTTT | CARGARTEAFF
- | TRBD2 | TRBJ2-3 | TRBV29-1 | TGCAGCGTTGAAAGGGACTATGGCACGCAGTATTTT | CSVERDYGTQYF
- | - | TRBJ1-5 | TRBV5-4 | TGTGCCAGCAGCCTCTATAGCAATCAGCCCCAGCATTTT | CASSLYSNQPQHF
- | TRBD1 | TRBJ1-2 | TRBV6-4 | TGTGCCAGCAGTGAAGACCCGGGACAGCCCGTGGACACCTTC | CASSEDPGQPVDTF
- | TRBD2 | TRBJ2-5 | TRBV5-1 | TGCGCCAGCAGCTCCATACCAACCTTAGCGGGAGGGTACCAAGAGACCCAGTACTTC | CASSSIPTLAGGYQETQYF
- | TRBD1 | TRBJ2-7 | TRBV5-6 | TGTGCCAGCAGCTCCAGAAAGGGACAGCGAATATCCTACGAGCAGTACTTC | CASSSRKGQRISYEQYF
- | TRBD1 | TRBJ1-1 | TRBV7-2 | TGTGCCAGCAGCATCCAATATACAGGGGGCGCGGGGACTGAAGCTTTCTTT | CASSIQYTGGAGTEAFF
- | TRBD2 | TRBJ2-7 | TRBV6-1 | TGTGCCAGCGGGCTAGCGGGCTCCTACGAGCAGTACTTC | CASGLAGSYEQYF
few | - | TRBJ1-1 | TRBV10-1 | TGCGCCAGCCAGAACGGGGGCACGGCTGAAGCTTTCTTT | CASQNGGTAEAFF
- | TRBD1 | TRBJ1-4 | TRBV7-7 | TGTGCCAGCAGCTTTAGACAGGGGACTAATGAAAAACTGTTTTTT | CASSFRQGTNEKLFF
- | - | TRBJ1-5 | TRBV6-1 | TGTGCCAGCAGTGACGGTCATAGCAATCAGCCCCAGCATTTT | CASSDGHSNQPQHF
- | - | TRBJ1-5 | TRBV19 | TGTGCCAGTGGAGGGGATAATAGCAATCAGCCCCAGCATTTT | CASGGDNSNQPQHF
- | - | TRBJ1-3 | TRBV7-2 | TGTGCCAGCAGCTCCCCCGGTGGCACCATATATTTT | CASSSPGGTIYF
- | TRBD2 | TRBJ2-3 | TRBV5-8 | TGTGCCAGCAGCTTGGTGGGAGGGCTTGAAGATACGCAGTATTTT | CASSLVGGLEDTQYF
- | TRBD1 | TRBJ2-1 | TRBV30 | TGTGCCTGGAGTATTTGGGGACAGGGGGCTGTCTACAATGAGCAGTTCTTC | CAWSIWGQGAVYNEQFF
- | - | TRBJ2-7 | TRBV28 | TGTGCCAGCAGCCAACAGGGGGGGTCCTACGAGCAGTACTTC | CASSQQGGSYEQYF
- | - | TRBJ2-5 | TRBV10-1 | TGCGCCAGCAGTGAGTCGGGCCGGTCGAGGGGCCAGTACTTC | CASSESGRSRGQYF
- | TRBD1 | TRBJ2-2 | TRBV5-1 | TGCGCCAGCAGCCCGGGACAGGGATTGGCCGGGGAGCTGTTTTTT | CASSPGQGLAGELFF
- | - | TRBJ2-1 | TRBV5-6 | TGTGCCAGCAGCTCCGGTGCCCTTACCTACAATGAGCAGTTCTTC | CASSSGALTYNEQFF
- | TRBD2 | TRBJ2-1 | TRBV5-1 | TGCGCCAGCAGCTTGGATGTAGCGGGGGGGAATGAGCAGTTCTTC | CASSLDVAGGNEQFF
- | - | TRBJ1-2 | TRBV19 | TGTGCCAGTAGGACTGTGGGGGCGCAAGGCTACACCTTC | CASRTVGAQGYTF
- | TRBD2 | TRBJ2-7 | TRBV7-9 | TGTGCCAGCAGCTTAAGCGGGAGTTACTACGAGCAGTACTTC | CASSLSGSYYEQYF